The rows below give T cell receptor beta chains drawn from one sample of a study of T cell repertoires in ileal Crohn's disease. The protocol was immunoSEQ multiplex PCR, while the TCRdb copy is restricted to in-frame clones and leaves out a portion. The table includes roughly 6,600 clones, 85% to 95% detected once. Sequenced material: ileal tissue. These receptors were collected from an adult with Crohn's disease. The CDR3 runs from the conserved cysteine through the conserved F or W. The order of the fields is J gene, V gene, D gene, clone size, CDR3 DNA, CDR3 protein. D genes are given only for firm matches. Rows may omit the clone size; those that give it use once, few, many or a size class.

>TRBJ2-3|TRBV10-2|NA|NA
TGCGCCAGCAGTGAGCCGAGAAAGTTTACAGATACGCAGTATTTT
CASSEPRKFTDTQYF
>TRBJ1-2|TRBV19|NA|NA
TGTGCCAGTAGTAATCCTGTCGGGGACTATGGCTACACCTTC
CASSNPVGDYGYTF
>TRBJ1-2|TRBV5-1|NA|NA
TGCGCCAGCAGCTTGGTGGGGGGGGACTATGGCTACACCTTC
CASSLVGGDYGYTF
>TRBJ2-1|TRBV7-3|NA|NA
TGTGCCAGCAGCTTAAATCGGGAAAATGAGCAGTTCTTC
CASSLNRENEQFF
>TRBJ2-7|TRBV6-1|TRBD2|few
TGTGCCAGCAGGGTTCGACCGGGAGGTTCCTACGAGCAGTACTTC
CASRVRPGGSYEQYF
>TRBJ2-2|TRBV14|NA|NA
TGTGCCAGCAGCCAAGTGTTAGGGGTGGCCGGGGAGCTGTTTTTT
CASSQVLGVAGELFF
>TRBJ1-2|TRBV18|TRBD1|NA
TGTGCCAGCTCACCCTTTGCTACAGGGGGCCCCTATGGCTACACCTTC
CASSPFATGGPYGYTF
>TRBJ1-2|TRBV5-1|NA|NA
TGCGCCAGCAGCCCGGACGCAGGGTATGGCTACACCTTC
CASSPDAGYGYTF
>TRBJ2-6|TRBV5-6|NA|NA
TGTGCCAGCAGCTTGGAGGGAGCTGGGGCCAACGTCCTGACTTTC
CASSLEGAGANVLTF
>TRBJ2-6|TRBV5-6|TRBD1|NA
TGTGCCAGCAGTTCCGGGACAGGCTTCTCTGGGGCCAACGTCCTGACTTTC
CASSSGTGFSGANVLTF
>TRBJ2-5|TRBV27|TRBD2|NA
TGTGCCAGCAGTTTGACTAGCGGGAGTAGGCAAGAGACCCAGTACTTC
CASSLTSGSRQETQYF
>TRBJ2-1|TRBV7-9|TRBD2|NA
TGTGCCAGCAGCCTGACTAGCGGGGGCTACAATGAGCAGTTCTTC
CASSLTSGGYNEQFF
>TRBJ2-6|TRBV28|NA|NA
TGTGCCAGCACCCCCACAGGGACTGGGGCCAACGTCCTGACTTTC
CASTPTGTGANVLTF
>TRBJ2-1|TRBV2|TRBD2|NA
TGTGCCAGTCTAATAGCGGGAGGGCCCCACAATGAGCAGTTCTTC
CASLIAGGPHNEQFF
>TRBJ2-7|TRBV4-1|TRBD2|NA
TGCGCCAGCAGCCAAGTCCCAGGGACTAGCAAAGACGAGCAGTACTTC
CASSQVPGTSKDEQYF
>TRBJ2-1|TRBV28|TRBD2|NA
TGTGCCAGCAGTCGGGGGGGAGGCGGGGGCAATGAGCAGTTCTTC
CASSRGGGGGNEQFF
>TRBJ1-4|TRBV7-9|TRBD1|NA
TGTGCCAGCAGCTTTACCGGGACAGGGGACGAAAAACTGTTTTTT
CASSFTGTGDEKLFF
>TRBJ2-1|TRBV5-1|NA|NA
TGCGCCAGCAGCTTGAGGGGGGAGGGCCTGAATGAGCAGTTCTTC
CASSLRGEGLNEQFF
>TRBJ1-2|TRBV7-9|TRBD1|few
TGTGCCAGCAGCAACCCGGGACAGGGATATGGCTACACCTTC
CASSNPGQGYGYTF
>TRBJ2-1|TRBV7-2|TRBD2|NA
TGTGCCAGCAGCCTCCGTAGCCCCCTGGGGGGGTCCAGTCTTCGTGAGCAGTTCTTC
CASSLRSPLGGSSLREQFF
>TRBJ1-5|TRBV11-2|TRBD1|NA
TGTGCCAGCAGCTTAGATGGGGTGGGGACAGGGTCTTGGCAGCCCCAGCATTTT
CASSLDGVGTGSWQPQHF
>TRBJ1-1|TRBV10-3|NA|NA
TGTGCCATCAGTGCTGCGGGGGACTCGGCTTTCTTT
CAISAAGDSAFF
>TRBJ1-1|TRBV19|NA|NA
TGTGCCAGTAGTATCGGGGACACCACTGAAGCTTTCTTT
CASSIGDTTEAFF
>TRBJ2-7|TRBV6-5|NA|NA
TGTGCCAGCAGTCGCTTACTCTCCTCCTACGAGCAGTACTTC
CASSRLLSSYEQYF
>TRBJ2-7|TRBV5-1|TRBD1|NA
TGCGCCAGCAGCCCGACAGGGGGGCAGGAGGTCGAGCAGTACTTC
CASSPTGGQEVEQYF
>TRBJ2-7|TRBV2|TRBD1|NA
TGTGCCAGCAGTGAAGGACAGGGGGTGAATGAGCAGTACTTC
CASSEGQGVNEQYF
>TRBJ2-2|TRBV4-2|TRBD2|NA
TGTGCCAGCAGCCAAGGAGGGACTAGCGGAAACACCGGGGAGCTGTTTTTT
CASSQGGTSGNTGELFF
>TRBJ2-5|TRBV15|TRBD1|NA
TGTGCCACCAGCAGAGGGACTGGCGATCCGTCGGGACAGGGAGGAGAGACCCAGTACTTC
CATSRGTGDPSGQGGETQYF
>TRBJ2-7|TRBV11-2|NA|NA
TGTGCCAGCAGCCCGGGGGTCTACTCCTACGAGCAGTACTTC
CASSPGVYSYEQYF
>TRBJ2-3|TRBV14|NA|NA
TGTGCCAGCAGCGGGACTCGCAAGCAGTCCGATACGCAGTATTTT
CASSGTRKQSDTQYF
>TRBJ2-2|TRBV10-1|TRBD2|few
TGCGCCAGTGGGAGGGACGGATACACCGGGGAGCTGTTTTTT
CASGRDGYTGELFF
>TRBJ2-7|TRBV19|NA|NA
TGTGCCAGTAGTACGGGTAGAAGCTCCTACGAGCAGTACTTC
CASSTGRSSYEQYF
>TRBJ2-1|TRBV19|TRBD2|NA
TGTGCCAGTAGTATAGGCCCGACTAGCGGGAGGGGTAATGAGCAGTTCTTC
CASSIGPTSGRGNEQFF
>TRBJ2-7|TRBV29-1|NA|NA
TGCAGCGTTGAAAGGGGCGGACGCTTTGGGTCCGAGCAGTACTTC
CSVERGGRFGSEQYF
>TRBJ1-5|TRBV19|NA|NA
TGTGCCAGTAGTAACGGGAGGCCCTTTCCCCAGCATTTT
CASSNGRPFPQHF
>TRBJ2-1|TRBV15|NA|NA
TGTGCCACCAGCATACGAACAGGGGAGGCTAAGCAGTTCTTC
CATSIRTGEAKQFF
>TRBJ2-6|TRBV5-2|NA|NA
TGTGCCAGCAAATTTTCATGGAGTACACAAAGTCGGGCCAACGTCCTGACTTTC
CASKFSWSTQSRANVLTF
>TRBJ1-2|TRBV6-5|TRBD1|NA
TGTGCCAGCAGTCCAGAAATTAGGACAGGATATGGCTACACCTTC
CASSPEIRTGYGYTF
>TRBJ1-6|TRBV2|NA|NA
TGTGCCAGCAGTGACGGACAGCTACCTAATTCACCCCTCCACTTT
CASSDGQLPNSPLHF
>TRBJ2-3|TRBV10-1|TRBD2|NA
TGCGCCAGCAGTCCGGGACTAGCGGACACAGATACGCAGTATTTT
CASSPGLADTDTQYF
>TRBJ2-4|TRBV19|TRBD1|once
TGTGCCAGTACCCCGAAGACAGGGGGCTCCACCATGGTCAAAAACATTCAGTACTTC
CASTPKTGGSTMVKNIQYF
>TRBJ1-1|TRBV5-1|TRBD1|NA
TGCGCCAGCAGCTTGATCCCTCGGGGGCCGGACAGGGGGCTGGGACGCACTGAAGCTTTCTTT
CASSLIPRGPDRGLGRTEAFF
>TRBJ2-5|TRBV5-8|TRBD1|NA
TGTGCCAGCAGCAGGGGACAGGGGGAGACCCAGTACTTC
CASSRGQGETQYF
>TRBJ1-4|TRBV7-8|NA|NA
TGTGCCAGCAGCTTAGGGGGCATCAATGAAAAACTGTTTTTT
CASSLGGINEKLFF
>TRBJ2-1|TRBV7-3|TRBD2|once
TGTGCCAGCAGCTTTGGGGCGGGAGGCAATGAGCAGTTCTTC
CASSFGAGGNEQFF
>TRBJ1-1|TRBV30|NA|NA
TGTGCCTGGATCGTGGGGGGAATTGCCTCTGAAGCTTTCTTT
CAWIVGGIASEAFF
>TRBJ1-4|TRBV2|NA|NA
TGTGCCAGCAGGGACAGAAGAGTTGAAAAACTGTTTTTT
CASRDRRVEKLFF
>TRBJ1-5|TRBV27|NA|NA
TGTGCCAGCAGTCTCAGGGATCGCAATCAGCCCCAGCATTTT
CASSLRDRNQPQHF
>TRBJ1-2|TRBV19|NA|few
TGTGCCACCTCCACGACTCGGCCCACTAACTATGGCTACACCTTC
CATSTTRPTNYGYTF
>TRBJ2-3|TRBV27|NA|NA
TGTGCCAGCAAACAGGTCCCTGGCACAGATACGCAGTATTTT
CASKQVPGTDTQYF
>TRBJ2-3|TRBV6-1|TRBD1|NA
TGTGCCAGCAGACTAGGGGGCTCAGATACGCAGTATTTT
CASRLGGSDTQYF
>TRBJ2-7|TRBV19|TRBD2|NA
TGTGCCAGTAGGGTCTCCGCCACTAGCGGTTACGAGCAGTACTTC
CASRVSATSGYEQYF
>TRBJ1-1|TRBV6-1|TRBD1|NA
TGTGCCAGCAGTGACCCCCCAGGGGGCACTGAAGCTTTCTTT
CASSDPPGGTEAFF
>TRBJ1-3|TRBV7-9|NA|NA
TGTGCCAGCAGCTTACGGGGAATCACTGGAAACACCATATATTTT
CASSLRGITGNTIYF
>TRBJ2-1|TRBV11-3|TRBD2|NA
TGTGCCAGCAGCGCCGGGACTAGCGGGAGGTACAATGAGCAGTTCTTC
CASSAGTSGRYNEQFF